A single T cell receptor beta chain is shown here with its context. No antigen is known for it. The primer mix had 60 Vbeta and 13 Jbeta primers. Per the study methods: Per a later analysis, the number of unique TCR beta chains was some 80 million, of which about 11 million were shared. Only in-frame clones appear in the TCRdb table, and some are missing; sequencing was by immunoSEQ multiplex PCR. The V and J calls and clone size come from that table; D and trimming were worked out from the DNA. This table holds some 190,000 clones, roughly 74% found once. The data are from a study of cytomegalovirus exposure and HLA in healthy donors. Study at large: There were about 85 million unique TCRs (from HLA-typed donors) in an early data release.

The CDR3 loop spans 13 amino acids. V lost 6 bases, J lost 3 bases, and 4 bases stayed unmatched. The V gene's germline CDR1 is LNHDA and CDR2 SQIVND (reference sequence). Regarding the study as a whole: Earlier analysis yielded a pattern in which most TCR beta V segments were productive about 90% or about 30% of the time. Donors belonging to an Asian-associated ancestry cluster reportedly showed fewer N-insertions in productive TCRs than the approximately 680-donor mean, according to what a later analysis found.

The chain recombines TRBV19 with TRBJ2-7; TRBD1 agrees at 8 bases. The sequenced sample was PBMCs. This TCR was recovered from a female donor in good health and CMV-seronegative. As DNA, the CDR3 is TGTGCCAGTAGAACACAGGGGGGCTACGAGCAGTACTTC. The encoded protein is CASRTQGGYEQYF.